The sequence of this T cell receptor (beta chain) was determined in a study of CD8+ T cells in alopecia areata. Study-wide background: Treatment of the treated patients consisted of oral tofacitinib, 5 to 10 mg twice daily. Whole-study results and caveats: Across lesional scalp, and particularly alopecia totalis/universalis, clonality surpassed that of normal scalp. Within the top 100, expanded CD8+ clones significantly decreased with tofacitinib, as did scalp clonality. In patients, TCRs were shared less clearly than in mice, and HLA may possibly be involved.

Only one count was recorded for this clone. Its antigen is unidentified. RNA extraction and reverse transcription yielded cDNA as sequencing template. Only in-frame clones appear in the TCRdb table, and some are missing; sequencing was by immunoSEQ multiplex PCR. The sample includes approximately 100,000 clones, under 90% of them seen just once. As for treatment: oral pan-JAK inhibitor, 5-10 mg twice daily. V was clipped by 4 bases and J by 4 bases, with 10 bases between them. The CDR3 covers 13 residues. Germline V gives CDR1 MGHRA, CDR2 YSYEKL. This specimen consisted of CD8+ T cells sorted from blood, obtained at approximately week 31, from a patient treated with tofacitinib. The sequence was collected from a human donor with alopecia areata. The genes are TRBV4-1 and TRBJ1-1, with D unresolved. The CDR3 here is CASSRSIITEAFF. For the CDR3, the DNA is TGCGCCAGCAGCCGATCTATAATCACTGAAGCTTTCTTT.